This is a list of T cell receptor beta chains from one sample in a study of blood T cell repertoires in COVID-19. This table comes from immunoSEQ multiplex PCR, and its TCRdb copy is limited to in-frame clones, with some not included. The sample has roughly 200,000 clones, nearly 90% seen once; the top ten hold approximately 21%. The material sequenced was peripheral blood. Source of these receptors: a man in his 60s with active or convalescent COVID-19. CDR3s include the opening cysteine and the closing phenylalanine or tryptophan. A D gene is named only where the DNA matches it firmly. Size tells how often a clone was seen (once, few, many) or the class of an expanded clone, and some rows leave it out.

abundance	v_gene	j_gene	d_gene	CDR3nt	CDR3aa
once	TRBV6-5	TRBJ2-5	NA	TGTGCCAGCAGGCGTGGAGGGTTGGAGACCCAGTACTTC	CASRRGGLETQYF
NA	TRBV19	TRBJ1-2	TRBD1	TGTGCCAGTGGGACAGGGGCTAACTATGGCTACACCTTC	CASGTGANYGYTF
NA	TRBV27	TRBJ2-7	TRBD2	TGTGCCAGCAGTTACCCCCGACTAGCGGGGGCTCACTCCTACGAGCAGTACTTC	CASSYPRLAGAHSYEQYF
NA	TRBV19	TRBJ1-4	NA	TGTGCCAGTAGGGACACAGGAGATTCTTCTGAAAAACTGTTTTTT	CASRDTGDSSEKLFF
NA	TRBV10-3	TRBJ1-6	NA	TGTGCCATCGCTCAGGACTATAATTCACCCCTCCACTTT	CAIAQDYNSPLHF
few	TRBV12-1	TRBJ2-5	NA	TGTGCCAGCAGCCCATCATACCAAGAGACCCAGTACTTC	CASSPSYQETQYF
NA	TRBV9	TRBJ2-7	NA	TGTGCCAGCAGCGCCACAGGGCTGGGCTACGAGCAGTACTTC	CASSATGLGYEQYF
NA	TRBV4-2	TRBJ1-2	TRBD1	TGTGCCAGCAGCCAAGAGTCACAGGGGCCCCTAAACTATGGCTACACCTTC	CASSQESQGPLNYGYTF
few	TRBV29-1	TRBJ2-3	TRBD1	TGCAGCGTTGAGGGACAGGGGAAGGATACGCAGTATTTT	CSVEGQGKDTQYF
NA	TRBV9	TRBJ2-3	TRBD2	TGTGCCAGCGCCGCGGGGGGTAGCACAGATACGCAGTATTTT	CASAAGGSTDTQYF
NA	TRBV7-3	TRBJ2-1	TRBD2	TGTGCCAGCAGCTTAATCGGGGGGGCCCCCAATGAGCAGTTCTTC	CASSLIGGAPNEQFF
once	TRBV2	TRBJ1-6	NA	TGTGCCAGCAGTCGGGAGACTAATTCACCCCTCCACTTT	CASSRETNSPLHF
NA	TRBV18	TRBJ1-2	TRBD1	TGTGCCAGCTCACGGGACAGGGGGAACTATGGCTACACCTTC	CASSRDRGNYGYTF
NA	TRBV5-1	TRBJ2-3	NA	TGCGCCAGCGGCCCAGGGGTTACAGATACGCAGTATTTT	CASGPGVTDTQYF
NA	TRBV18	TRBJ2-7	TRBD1	TGTGCCAGCTCAACCGGGACAGACCACTACGAGCAGTACTTC	CASSTGTDHYEQYF
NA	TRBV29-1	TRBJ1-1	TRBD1	TGCAGCGTTGAAGAGGGGACAGTCAACACTGAAGCTTTCTTT	CSVEEGTVNTEAFF
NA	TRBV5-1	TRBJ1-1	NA	TGCGCCAGCAGCTCCGGGGGGGCAAACACTGAAGCTTTCTTT	CASSSGGANTEAFF
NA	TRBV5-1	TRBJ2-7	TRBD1	TGCGCCTCACGGACAGGGGAAAAACTGTCTGACGTCTACGAGCAGTACTTC	CASRTGEKLSDVYEQYF
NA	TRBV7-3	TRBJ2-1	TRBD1	TGTGCCAGCAGCGCCGGGACAGGGAAGTACAATGAGCAGTTCTTC	CASSAGTGKYNEQFF
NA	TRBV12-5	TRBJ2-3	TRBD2	TGTGCTAGTGGTTTGATCCCGCGGGGGGGCCGGGTCACAGATACGCAGTATTTT	CASGLIPRGGRVTDTQYF
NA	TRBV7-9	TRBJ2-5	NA	TGTGCCAGCAGCTTAGCGGAGGACGAGTACTTC	CASSLAEDEYF
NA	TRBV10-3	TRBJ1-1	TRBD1	TGTGCCATCAGTGATCCGGACAGGGGGAACACTGAAGCTTTCTTT	CAISDPDRGNTEAFF
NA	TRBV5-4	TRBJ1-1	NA	TGTGCCAGCAGCTTGGCGGGAGGGAGGACTTTCTTT	CASSLAGGRTFF
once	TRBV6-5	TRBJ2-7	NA	TGTGCCAGCAGTAACGGGATTACCTTTGGGCAGTACTTC	CASSNGITFGQYF
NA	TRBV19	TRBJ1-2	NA	TGTGCCAGTAGTATTGAGAGTAACTATGGCTACACCTTC	CASSIESNYGYTF
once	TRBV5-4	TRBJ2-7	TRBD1	TGTGCCAGCAGCTTGGCACAGGGGAACGAGCAGTACTTC	CASSLAQGNEQYF
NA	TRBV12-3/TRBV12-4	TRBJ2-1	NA	TGTGCCAGCAGTTTACGGGGAAATGAGCAGTTCTTC	CASSLRGNEQFF
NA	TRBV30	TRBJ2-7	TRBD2	TGTGCCTGGAGTACCGGACTAGCTGTTTTATACGAGCAGTACTTC	CAWSTGLAVLYEQYF
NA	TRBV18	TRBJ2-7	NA	TGTGCCAGCTCACTTGAGGGGGTAGGGACCTACGAGCAGTACTTC	CASSLEGVGTYEQYF
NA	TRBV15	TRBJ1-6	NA	TGTGCCACCAGCAGAGTTCCGGATGGAGCGGCCAATTCACCCCTCCACTTT	CATSRVPDGAANSPLHF
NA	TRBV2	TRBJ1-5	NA	TGTGCCAGCAGCAGTACTATTTATCAGCCCCAGCATTTT	CASSSTIYQPQHF
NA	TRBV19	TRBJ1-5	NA	TGTGCCAGTAGTATCCGGGCCAGGGGTGATCAGCCCCAGCATTTT	CASSIRARGDQPQHF
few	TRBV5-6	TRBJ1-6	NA	TGTGCCAGCAGCTCACAGGGTTCAGATTCACCCCTCCACTTT	CASSSQGSDSPLHF
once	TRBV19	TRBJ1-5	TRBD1	TGTGCCAGTAGTCATACAGGGGGGGCAGTGGGCAATCAGCCCCAGCATTTT	CASSHTGGAVGNQPQHF
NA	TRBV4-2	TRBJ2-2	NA	TGTGCCAGCAGCCAAGATCATGTTCGGAGGAACACCGGGGAGCTGTTTTTT	CASSQDHVRRNTGELFF
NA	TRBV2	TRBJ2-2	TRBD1	TGTGCCAGCAGGGATCGGACAGGGGGAACCGGGGAGCTGTTTTTT	CASRDRTGGTGELFF
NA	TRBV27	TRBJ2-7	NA	TGTGCCAGCAGTCCTGAGGAAGGCGTATCCTACGAGCAGTACTTC	CASSPEEGVSYEQYF
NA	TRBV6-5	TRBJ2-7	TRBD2	TGTGCCAGCCGCAATAGCGGGGGGGGGCTTAGCGAGCAGTACTTC	CASRNSGGGLSEQYF
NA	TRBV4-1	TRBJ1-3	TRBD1	TGCGCCAGCAGCCAAGCCCTGACAGGGTCGGCAGGAAACACCATATATTTT	CASSQALTGSAGNTIYF
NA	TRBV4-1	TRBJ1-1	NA	TGCGCCAGCAGCCAAGGTTTCGGGAACACTGAAGCTTTCTTT	CASSQGFGNTEAFF
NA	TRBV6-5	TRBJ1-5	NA	TGTGCCAGCAGTTTACAGGGTCCCAATCAGCCCCAGCATTTT	CASSLQGPNQPQHF